The entry that follows covers one TCR beta chain sequence. The data were taken from a study of shared clonotypes between healthy human individuals. Study-wide context: A donor's plate count was three for CD4 naive and three for CD4 memory; CD8 naive had two and CD8 memory one.

Every subset's genomic DNA went evenly onto several immunoSEQ plates. The table came from immunoSEQ multiplex PCR; TCRdb's copy has only in-frame clones and leaves some out. Among about 2.4 million clones, 93% were seen once, and the ten largest hold more than 0.35%. In germline, CDR1 is SEHNR, CDR2 FQNEAQ (reference sequence). This CDR3 is built from 11 residues. V was clipped by 6 bases and J by 9 bases, with 9 bases between them. This clonotype originated in a man between 18 and 29 years old in good health. Some clones in this sample may be carry-over from other donors' samples. The V gene is TRBV7-9, the J gene TRBJ1-5; D gene unclear. Sequenced sample: naive CD4+ T cells from PBMCs. Subset described: CD45RA+ positively selected. The CDR3 loop reads CASSHAGPQHF. The CDR3 region has the DNA TGTGCCAGCAGTCACGCGGGGCCCCAGCATTTT.